The rows below give T cell receptor beta chains drawn from one sample of a study of cytomegalovirus exposure and HLA in healthy donors. The method was immunoSEQ multiplex PCR; TCRdb's version includes in-frame clones alone and lacks a portion of them. Its listing shows about 88,000 clones. Sequencing used PBMCs. The receptors derive from a girl aged 5-17 years in good health and CMV-seropositive. The CDR3 runs from the conserved cysteine through the conserved F or W. A D gene is named only where the DNA matches it firmly.

v_call: TRBV7-6
j_call: TRBJ2-3
d_call: TRBD1
cdr3_aa: CASSLKWGQGLDTQYF
cdr3_nt: TGTGCCAGCAGCCTCAAGTGGGGACAGGGTCTTGATACGCAGTATTTT

v_call: TRBV5-6
j_call: TRBJ2-1
d_call: TRBD2
cdr3_aa: CASSLGLAGGDNEQFF
cdr3_nt: TGTGCCAGCAGCTTGGGACTAGCGGGGGGCGACAATGAGCAGTTCTTC

v_call: TRBV6-5
j_call: TRBJ1-2
d_call: TRBD1
cdr3_aa: CASSSTGQGNYGYTF
cdr3_nt: TGTGCCAGCAGTTCTACCGGACAGGGCAACTATGGCTACACCTTC

v_call: TRBV9
j_call: TRBJ2-7
d_call: -
cdr3_aa: CASSVGGVEGNEQYF
cdr3_nt: TGTGCCAGCAGCGTAGGAGGGGTGGAGGGCAACGAGCAGTACTTT

v_call: TRBV4-1
j_call: TRBJ1-6
d_call: TRBD1
cdr3_aa: CASSQEGGGQGVSPLHF
cdr3_nt: TGCGCCAGCAGCCAAGAAGGAGGGGGACAGGGGGTTTCACCCCTCCACTTT

v_call: TRBV9
j_call: TRBJ2-5
d_call: -
cdr3_aa: CASSALTRSGETQYF
cdr3_nt: TGTGCCAGCAGCGCCTTGACTAGATCGGGTGAGACCCAGTACTTC

v_call: TRBV30
j_call: TRBJ1-2
d_call: -
cdr3_aa: CAWSATVGYGYTF
cdr3_nt: TGTGCCTGGAGTGCGACAGTGGGATATGGCTACACCTTC

v_call: TRBV6-5
j_call: TRBJ1-4
d_call: -
cdr3_aa: CASRSRGRANEKLFF
cdr3_nt: TGTGCCAGCAGATCGCGGGGGAGGGCTAATGAAAAACTGTTTTTT

v_call: TRBV21-1
j_call: TRBJ1-6
d_call: -
cdr3_aa: CASSKVGDPRDYNSPLHF
cdr3_nt: TGTGCCAGCAGCAAAGTCGGGGATCCACGGGATTATAATTCACCCCTCCACTTT

v_call: TRBV2
j_call: TRBJ1-2
d_call: -
cdr3_aa: CASSKGSIANYGYTF
cdr3_nt: TGTGCCAGCAGTAAAGGTTCGATAGCTAACTATGGCTACACCTTC

v_call: TRBV25-1
j_call: TRBJ2-6
d_call: -
cdr3_aa: CASSRTSGANVLTF
cdr3_nt: TGTGCCAGCAGTCGGACATCTGGGGCCAACGTCCTGACTTTC

v_call: TRBV9
j_call: TRBJ1-2
d_call: -
cdr3_aa: CASSVELGNYGYTF
cdr3_nt: TGTGCCAGCAGCGTAGAACTGGGCAACTATGGCTACACCTTC

v_call: TRBV27
j_call: TRBJ1-1
d_call: -
cdr3_aa: CASHHNTPGGRTEAFF
cdr3_nt: TGTGCCAGCCATCATAATACGCCCGGGGGGAGAACTGAAGCTTTCTTT

v_call: TRBV5-1
j_call: TRBJ1-1
d_call: -
cdr3_aa: CASSVGTGTEAFF
cdr3_nt: TGCGCCAGCAGCGTGGGCACCGGGACAGAAGCTTTCTTT

v_call: TRBV6-5
j_call: TRBJ2-7
d_call: -
cdr3_aa: CASSSYDRRVYF
cdr3_nt: TGTGCCAGCAGTTCTTACGACAGGAGAGTGTACTTC

v_call: TRBV19
j_call: TRBJ1-6
d_call: -
cdr3_aa: CASSIDSGRSPLHF
cdr3_nt: TGTGCCAGTAGTATAGATTCAGGTCGTTCACCCCTCCACTTT

v_call: TRBV29-1
j_call: TRBJ1-4
d_call: -
cdr3_aa: CSVGGRGSNEKLFF
cdr3_nt: TGCAGCGTTGGGGGGCGCGGGTCTAATGAAAAACTGTTTTTT

v_call: TRBV7-9
j_call: TRBJ1-1
d_call: -
cdr3_aa: CASSLGGAEAFF
cdr3_nt: TGTGCCAGCTCTCTCGGGGGGGCTGAAGCTTTCTTT

v_call: TRBV9
j_call: TRBJ1-4
d_call: TRBD1
cdr3_aa: CASSVGGGSNEKLFF
cdr3_nt: TGTGCCAGCAGCGTAGGAGGGGGCTCTAATGAAAAACTGTTTTTT

v_call: TRBV4-3
j_call: TRBJ2-7
d_call: TRBD1
cdr3_aa: CASSLPGQGAREQYF
cdr3_nt: TGCGCCAGCAGCCTCCCGGGACAGGGGGCGCGGGAGCAGTACTTC

v_call: TRBV18
j_call: TRBJ2-5
d_call: -
cdr3_aa: CASSPPNKGGENQYF
cdr3_nt: TGTGCCAGCTCACCACCGAACAAGGGAGGAGAGAACCAGTACTTC

v_call: TRBV19
j_call: TRBJ1-6
d_call: -
cdr3_aa: CASTGGGFGSPLHF
cdr3_nt: TGTGCAAGTACTGGAGGAGGTTTCGGTTCACCCCTACACTTT

v_call: TRBV5-1
j_call: TRBJ2-3
d_call: TRBD2
cdr3_aa: CASSYSGGYTDTQYF
cdr3_nt: TGCGCCAGCAGTTATAGCGGGGGCTATACAGATACGCAGTATTTT

v_call: TRBV4-3
j_call: TRBJ2-3
d_call: TRBD1
cdr3_aa: CASSRWTGGTSTDTQYF
cdr3_nt: TGCGCCAGCAGCCGATGGACAGGTGGAACTAGCACAGATACGCAGTATTTT

v_call: TRBV7-9
j_call: TRBJ2-7
d_call: TRBD1
cdr3_aa: CASSLVGQIYEQYF
cdr3_nt: TGTGCCAGCAGCTTAGTGGGACAGATTTACGAGCAGTACTTC

v_call: TRBV4-1
j_call: TRBJ2-5
d_call: -
cdr3_aa: CASSQAGLAYF
cdr3_nt: TGCGCCAGCAGCCAAGCAGGGTTGGCGTACTTC

v_call: TRBV7-3
j_call: TRBJ1-2
d_call: TRBD1
cdr3_aa: CASSPGQGANYGYTF
cdr3_nt: TGTGCCAGCAGCCCCGGACAGGGAGCTAACTATGGCTACACCTTC

v_call: TRBV5-1
j_call: TRBJ2-2
d_call: -
cdr3_aa: CASSTSTGELFF
cdr3_nt: TGCGCCAGCAGCACTAGCACCGGGGAGCTGTTTTTT

v_call: TRBV10-1
j_call: TRBJ1-4
d_call: -
cdr3_aa: CASSKSRYRGTNEKLFF
cdr3_nt: TGCGCCAGCAGTAAATCCCGTTATAGGGGAACTAATGAAAAACTGTTTTTT

v_call: TRBV13
j_call: TRBJ1-6
d_call: -
cdr3_aa: CASSSTDSPLHF
cdr3_nt: TGTGCCAGCAGCTCAACTGATTCACCCCTCCACTTT

v_call: TRBV4-1
j_call: TRBJ2-1
d_call: -
cdr3_aa: CASSQEHRVYNEQFF
cdr3_nt: TGCGCCAGCAGCCAAGAGCACAGGGTCTACAATGAGCAGTTCTTC

v_call: TRBV2
j_call: TRBJ1-6
d_call: -
cdr3_aa: CASSGGGDSPLHF
cdr3_nt: TGTGCCAGCAGTGGTGGCGGCGATTCACCCCTCCACTTT

v_call: TRBV6-1
j_call: TRBJ2-1
d_call: -
cdr3_aa: CASSLAANEQFF
cdr3_nt: TGTGCCAGCAGCCTAGCTGCCAATGAGCAGTTCTTC

v_call: TRBV9
j_call: TRBJ2-5
d_call: -
cdr3_aa: CASSALDRNQETQYF
cdr3_nt: TGTGCCAGCAGCGCTTTGGACAGAAACCAAGAGACCCAGTACTTC

v_call: TRBV4-1
j_call: TRBJ1-5
d_call: -
cdr3_aa: CASSQDGGYQPQHF
cdr3_nt: TGCGCCAGCAGCCAAGACGGGGGGTATCAGCCCCAGCATTTT

v_call: TRBV6-5
j_call: TRBJ1-3
d_call: -
cdr3_aa: CASSPSGVSGNTIYF
cdr3_nt: TGTGCCAGCAGTCCCTCCGGAGTCTCTGGAAACACCATATATTTT

v_call: TRBV28
j_call: TRBJ2-5
d_call: TRBD2
cdr3_aa: CASSRHWTSGALQETQYF
cdr3_nt: TGTGCCAGCAGTCGCCATTGGACTAGCGGGGCCCTCCAAGAGACCCAGTACTTC

v_call: TRBV28
j_call: TRBJ1-6
d_call: -
cdr3_aa: CASSFDGTRNSPLHF
cdr3_nt: TGTGCCAGCAGTTTTGACGGGACAAGGAATTCACCCCTCCACTTT

v_call: TRBV9
j_call: TRBJ2-2
d_call: TRBD2
cdr3_aa: CASSQRTSSGELFF
cdr3_nt: TGTGCCAGCAGCCAAAGGACTAGCTCCGGGGAGCTGTTTTTT

v_call: TRBV19
j_call: TRBJ1-2
d_call: TRBD1
cdr3_aa: CASSQQGAGSYGYTF
cdr3_nt: TGTGCCAGTAGTCAGCAGGGGGCGGGTAGCTATGGCTACACCTTC

v_call: TRBV19
j_call: TRBJ1-1
d_call: -
cdr3_aa: CASSIAGKDTEAFF
cdr3_nt: TGTGCCAGTAGTATCGCAGGGAAGGACACTGAAGCTTTCTTT